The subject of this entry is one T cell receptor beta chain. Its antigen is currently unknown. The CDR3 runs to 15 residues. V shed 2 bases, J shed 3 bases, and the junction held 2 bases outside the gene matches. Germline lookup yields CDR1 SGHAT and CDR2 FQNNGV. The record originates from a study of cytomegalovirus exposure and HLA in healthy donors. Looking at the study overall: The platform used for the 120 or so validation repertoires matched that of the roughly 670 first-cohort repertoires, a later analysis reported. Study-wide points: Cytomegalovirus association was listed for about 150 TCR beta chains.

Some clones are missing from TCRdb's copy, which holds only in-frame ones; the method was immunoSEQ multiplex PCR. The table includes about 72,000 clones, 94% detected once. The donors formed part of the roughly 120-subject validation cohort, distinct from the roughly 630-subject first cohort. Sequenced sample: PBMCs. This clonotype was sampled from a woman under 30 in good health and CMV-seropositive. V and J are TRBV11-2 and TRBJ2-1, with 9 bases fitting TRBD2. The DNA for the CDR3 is TGTGCCAGCAGCTTAACAGCGGGGGGCTACAATGAGCAGTTCTTC. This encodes CASSLTAGGYNEQFF.